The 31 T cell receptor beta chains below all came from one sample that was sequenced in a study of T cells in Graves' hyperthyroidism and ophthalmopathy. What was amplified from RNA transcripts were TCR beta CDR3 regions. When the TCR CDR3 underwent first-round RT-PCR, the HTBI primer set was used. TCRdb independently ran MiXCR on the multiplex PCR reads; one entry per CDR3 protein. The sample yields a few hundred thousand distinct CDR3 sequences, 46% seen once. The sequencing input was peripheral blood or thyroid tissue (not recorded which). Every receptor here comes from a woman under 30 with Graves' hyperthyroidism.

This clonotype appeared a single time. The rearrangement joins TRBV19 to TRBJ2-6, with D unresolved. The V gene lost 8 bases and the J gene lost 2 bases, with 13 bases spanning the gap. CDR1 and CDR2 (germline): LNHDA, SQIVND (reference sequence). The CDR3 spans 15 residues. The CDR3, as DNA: TGTGCCAGTGCTCCCGACGGCACTGGGGCCAACGTCCTGACTTTC. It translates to CASAPDGTGANVLTF. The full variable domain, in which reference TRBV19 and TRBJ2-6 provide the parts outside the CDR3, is DGGITQSPKYLFRKEGQNVTLSCEQNLNHDAMYWYRQDPGQGLRLIYYSQIVNDFQKGDIAEGYSVSREKKESFPLTVTSAQKNPTAFYLCASAPDGTGANVLTFGAGSRLTVL.

The CDR3 coding sequence is TGTGCCACCAGTGACGTCGGACAGGGGGCCGGGGCCAACGTCCTGACTTTC. This codes for CATSDVGQGAGANVLTF. The J gene is TRBJ2-6, the V gene TRBV24-1; TRBD1 agrees at 11 bases. This CDR3 is 17 amino acids long. Germline loops: CDR1 KGHDR, CDR2 SFDVKD. V shed 4 bases and J 4 bases; nucleotides not matched to a gene: 5.

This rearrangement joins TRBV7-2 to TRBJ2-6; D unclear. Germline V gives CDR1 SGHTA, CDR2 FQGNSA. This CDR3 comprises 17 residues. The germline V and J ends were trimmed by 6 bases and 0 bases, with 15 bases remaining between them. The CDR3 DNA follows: TGTGCCAGCAGACGAATAGGCCTTGGCTCTGGGGCCAACGTCCTGACTTTC. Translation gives CASRRIGLGSGANVLTF.

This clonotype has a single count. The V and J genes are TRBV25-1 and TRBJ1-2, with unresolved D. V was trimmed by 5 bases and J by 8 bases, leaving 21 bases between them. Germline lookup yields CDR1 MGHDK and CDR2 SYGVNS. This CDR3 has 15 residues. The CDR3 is CASSTSWRAERGYTF. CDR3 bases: TGTGCCAGCAGTACCTCCTGGCGGGCCGAAAGGGGCTACACCTTC.

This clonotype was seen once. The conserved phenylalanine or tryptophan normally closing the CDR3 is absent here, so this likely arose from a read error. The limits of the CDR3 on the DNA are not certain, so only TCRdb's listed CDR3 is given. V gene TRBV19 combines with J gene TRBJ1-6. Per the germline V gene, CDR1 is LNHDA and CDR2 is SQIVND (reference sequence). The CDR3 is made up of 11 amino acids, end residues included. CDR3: CASTRGGNRNY.

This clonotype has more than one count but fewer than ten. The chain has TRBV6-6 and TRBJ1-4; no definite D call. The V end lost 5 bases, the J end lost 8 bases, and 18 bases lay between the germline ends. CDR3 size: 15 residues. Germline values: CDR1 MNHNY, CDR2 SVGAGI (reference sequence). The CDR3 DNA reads TGTGCCAGCAGTCCACGGGATCAACTGGAGGAAAAACTGTTTTTT. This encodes CASSPRDQLEEKLFF.

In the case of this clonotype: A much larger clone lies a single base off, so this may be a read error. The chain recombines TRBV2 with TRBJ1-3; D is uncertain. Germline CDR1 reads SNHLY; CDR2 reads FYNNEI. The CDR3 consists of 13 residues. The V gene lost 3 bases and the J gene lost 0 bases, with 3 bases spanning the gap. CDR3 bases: TGTGCCAGCAGTGATGGCTCTGGAAACACCATATATTTT. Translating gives CASSDGSGNTIYF.

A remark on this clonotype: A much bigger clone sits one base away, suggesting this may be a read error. The CDR3 coding sequence is TGCAGCGTTGGAGGGAACAGCGGGGTCGAGCAGTACTTC. This codes for CSVGGNSGVEQYF. This rearrangement joins TRBV29-1 to TRBJ2-7, with TRBD2 matching 7 bases. The CDR3 has 13 amino acids. Losses at the gene ends were 4 bases for V and 6 bases for J; bases not matched to a gene: 9. Germline V lookup: CDR1 SQVTM, CDR2 ANQGSEA.

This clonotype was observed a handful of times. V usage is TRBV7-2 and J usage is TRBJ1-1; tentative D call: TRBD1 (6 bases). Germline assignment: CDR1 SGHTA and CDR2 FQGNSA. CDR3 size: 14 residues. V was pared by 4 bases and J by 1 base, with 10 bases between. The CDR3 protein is CASSWGGQNTEAFF. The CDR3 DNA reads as TGTGCCAGCAGCTGGGGGGGGCAGAACACTGAAGCTTTCTTT.

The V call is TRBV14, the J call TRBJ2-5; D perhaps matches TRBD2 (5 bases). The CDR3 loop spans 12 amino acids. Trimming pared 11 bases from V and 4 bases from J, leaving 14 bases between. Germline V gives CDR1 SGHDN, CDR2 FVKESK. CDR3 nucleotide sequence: TGTGCCTCCCGGGGAAGGCGAGAGACCCAGTACTTC. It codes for CASRGRRETQYF.

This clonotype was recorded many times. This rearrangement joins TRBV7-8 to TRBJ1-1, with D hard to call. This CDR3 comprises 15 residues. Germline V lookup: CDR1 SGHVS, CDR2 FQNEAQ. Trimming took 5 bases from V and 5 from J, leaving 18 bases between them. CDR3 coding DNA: TGTGCCAGCAGCGTTTGGAGTGGGAAGGAGACTGAAGCTTTCTTT. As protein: CASSVWSGKETEAFF. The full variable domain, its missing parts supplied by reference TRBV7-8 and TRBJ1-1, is GAGVSQSPRYKVAKRGQDVALRCDPISGHVSLFWYQQALGQGPEFLTYFQNEAQLDKSGLPSDRFFAERPEGSVSTLKIQRTQQEDSAVYLCASSVWSGKETEAFFGQGTRLTVV.

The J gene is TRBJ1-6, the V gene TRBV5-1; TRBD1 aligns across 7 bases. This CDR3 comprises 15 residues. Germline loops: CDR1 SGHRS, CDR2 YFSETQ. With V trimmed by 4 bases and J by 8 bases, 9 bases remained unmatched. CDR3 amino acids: CASSPRQGVDSPLHF. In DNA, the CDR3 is TGCGCCAGCAGCCCTAGACAGGGTGTCGATTCACCCCTCCACTTT.

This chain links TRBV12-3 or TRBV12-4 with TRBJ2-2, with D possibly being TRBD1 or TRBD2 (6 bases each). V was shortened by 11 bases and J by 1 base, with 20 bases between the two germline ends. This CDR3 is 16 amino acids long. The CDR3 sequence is CAVYEMGGVNTGELFF. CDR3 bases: TGTGCCGTATATGAGATGGGGGGCGTGAACACCGGGGAGCTGTTTTTT.

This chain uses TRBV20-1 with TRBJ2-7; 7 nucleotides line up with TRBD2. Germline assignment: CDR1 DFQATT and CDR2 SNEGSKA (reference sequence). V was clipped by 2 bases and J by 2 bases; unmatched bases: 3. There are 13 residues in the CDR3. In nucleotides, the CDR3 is TGCAGTGCTAGATCCGGGGGGACCTACGAGCAGTACTTC. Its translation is CSARSGGTYEQYF.

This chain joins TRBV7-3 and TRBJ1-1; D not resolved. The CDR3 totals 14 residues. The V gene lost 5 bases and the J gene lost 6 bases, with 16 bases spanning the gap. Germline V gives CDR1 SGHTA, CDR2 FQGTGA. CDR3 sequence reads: CASSPDTGEAEAFF. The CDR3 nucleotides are TGTGCCAGCAGCCCTGACACCGGGGAGGCTGAAGCTTTCTTT.

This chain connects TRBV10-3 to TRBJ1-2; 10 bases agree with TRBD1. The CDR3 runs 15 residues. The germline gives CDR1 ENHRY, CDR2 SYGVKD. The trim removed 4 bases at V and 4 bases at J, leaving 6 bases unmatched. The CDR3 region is CAISGAGTGVYGYTF. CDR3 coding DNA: TGTGCCATCAGTGGGGCCGGGACAGGGGTCTATGGCTACACCTTC.

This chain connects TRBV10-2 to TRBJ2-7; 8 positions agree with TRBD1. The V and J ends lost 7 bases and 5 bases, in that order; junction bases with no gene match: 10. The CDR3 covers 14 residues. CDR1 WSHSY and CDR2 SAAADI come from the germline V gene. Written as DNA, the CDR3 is TGCGCCAGCAATCTCAGGGGGCTCGTCGACGAGCAGTACTTC. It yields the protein CASNLRGLVDEQYF.

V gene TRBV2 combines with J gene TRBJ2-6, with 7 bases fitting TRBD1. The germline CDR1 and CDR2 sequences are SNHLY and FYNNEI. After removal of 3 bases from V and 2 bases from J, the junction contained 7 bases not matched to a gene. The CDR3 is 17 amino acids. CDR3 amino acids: CASSEGRGLPGANVLTF. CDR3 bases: TGTGCCAGCAGTGAGGGCAGGGGGTTACCTGGGGCCAACGTCCTGACTTTC.

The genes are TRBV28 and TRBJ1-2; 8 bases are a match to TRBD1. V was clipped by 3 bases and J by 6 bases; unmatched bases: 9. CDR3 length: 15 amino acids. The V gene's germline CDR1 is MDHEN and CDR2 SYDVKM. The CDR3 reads CASSFTTGTGHGYTF. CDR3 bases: TGTGCCAGCAGTTTTACGACCGGGACAGGCCATGGCTACACCTTC.

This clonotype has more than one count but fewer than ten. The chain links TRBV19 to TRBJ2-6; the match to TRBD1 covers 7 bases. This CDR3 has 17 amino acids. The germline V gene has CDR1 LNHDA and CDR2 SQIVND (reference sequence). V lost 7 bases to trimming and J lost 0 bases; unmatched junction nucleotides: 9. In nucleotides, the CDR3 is TGTGCCAGTACCCAGGACAGGTTCATCTCTGGGGCCAACGTCCTGACTTTC. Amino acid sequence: CASTQDRFISGANVLTF.

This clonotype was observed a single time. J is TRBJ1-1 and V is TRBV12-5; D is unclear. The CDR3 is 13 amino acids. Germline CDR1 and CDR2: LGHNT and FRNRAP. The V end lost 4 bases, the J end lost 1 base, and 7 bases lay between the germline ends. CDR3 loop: CASGWEANTEAFF. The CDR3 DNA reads TGTGCTAGTGGTTGGGAAGCGAACACTGAAGCTTTCTTT.

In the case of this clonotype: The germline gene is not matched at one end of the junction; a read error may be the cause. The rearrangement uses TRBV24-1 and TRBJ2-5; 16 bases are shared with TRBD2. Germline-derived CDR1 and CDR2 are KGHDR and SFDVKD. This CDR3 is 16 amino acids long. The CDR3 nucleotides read TGTGCCAGCAGTTCCGGGACTAGCGGGAGGGGAGAGACCCAGTACTTC. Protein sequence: CASSSGTSGRGETQYF.

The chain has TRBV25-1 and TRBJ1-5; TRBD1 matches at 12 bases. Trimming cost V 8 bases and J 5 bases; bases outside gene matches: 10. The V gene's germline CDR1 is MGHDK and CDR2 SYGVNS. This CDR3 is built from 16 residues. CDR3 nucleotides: TGTGCCAGCCGGGAGTCGGGGACAGGGGGCTATCAGCCCCAGCATTTT. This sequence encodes CASRESGTGGYQPQHF.

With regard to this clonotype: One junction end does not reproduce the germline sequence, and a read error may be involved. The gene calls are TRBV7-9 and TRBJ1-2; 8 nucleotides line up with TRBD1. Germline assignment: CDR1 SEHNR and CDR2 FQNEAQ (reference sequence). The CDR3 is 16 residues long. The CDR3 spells CASTANPGQALYGHTF. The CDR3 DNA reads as TGTGCCAGCACGGCTAATCCGGGACAGGCGCTCTATGGCCACACCTTC. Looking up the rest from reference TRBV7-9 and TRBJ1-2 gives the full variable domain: DTGVSQNPRHKITKRGQNVTFRCDPISEHNRLYWYRQTLGQGPEFLTYFQNEAQLEKSRLLSDRFSAERPKGSFSTLEIQRTEQGDSAMYLCASTANPGQALYGHTFGSGTRLTVV.

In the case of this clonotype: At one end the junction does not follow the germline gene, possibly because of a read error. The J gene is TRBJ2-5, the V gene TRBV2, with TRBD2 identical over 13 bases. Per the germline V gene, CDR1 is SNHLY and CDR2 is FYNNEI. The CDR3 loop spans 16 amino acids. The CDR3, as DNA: TGTGCCACCAGTGATTTAGGGACTAGCGGGGAAGAGACCCAGTACTTC. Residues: CATSDLGTSGEETQYF.

CDR3 sequence: CASSHGQDLDRHLNTEAFF. The CDR3 region has the DNA TGTGCCAGCAGCCACGGGCAGGACCTCGACCGTCACCTAAACACTGAAGCTTTCTTT. The J gene is TRBJ1-1, the V gene TRBV12-3 or TRBV12-4, with no clear D. Trimming shortened V by 6 bases and J by 2 bases, and 28 bases separated the two germline ends. The CDR3 totals 19 residues.

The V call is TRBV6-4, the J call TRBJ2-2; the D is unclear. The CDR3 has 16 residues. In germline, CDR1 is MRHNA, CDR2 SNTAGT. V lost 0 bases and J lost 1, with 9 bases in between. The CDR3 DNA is TGTGCCAGCAGTGACTCAAGGAGAGGGAACACCGGGGAGCTGTTTTTT. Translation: CASSDSRRGNTGELFF.

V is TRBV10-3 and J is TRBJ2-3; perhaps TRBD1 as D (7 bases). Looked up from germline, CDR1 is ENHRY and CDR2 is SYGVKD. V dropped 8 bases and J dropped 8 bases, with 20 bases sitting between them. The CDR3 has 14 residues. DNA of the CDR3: TGTGCCATCGCGGAGGGGGCGCTGGGGGGTACGCAGTATTTT. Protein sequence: CAIAEGALGGTQYF.

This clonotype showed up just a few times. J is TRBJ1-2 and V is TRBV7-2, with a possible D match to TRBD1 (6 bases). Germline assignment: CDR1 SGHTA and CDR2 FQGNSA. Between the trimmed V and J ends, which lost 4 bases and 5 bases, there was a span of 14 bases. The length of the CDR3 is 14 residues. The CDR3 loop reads CASSSGGAGYGYTF. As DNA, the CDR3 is TGTGCCAGCAGCTCGGGGGGCGCAGGTTATGGCTACACCTTC.

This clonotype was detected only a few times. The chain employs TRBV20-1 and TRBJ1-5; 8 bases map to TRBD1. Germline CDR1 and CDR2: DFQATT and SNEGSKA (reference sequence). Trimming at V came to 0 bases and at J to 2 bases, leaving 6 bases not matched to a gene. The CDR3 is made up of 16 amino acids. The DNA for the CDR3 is TGCAGTGCTAGAGATGGACAGGGCAGGGGCAATCAGCCCCAGCATTTT. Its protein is CSARDGQGRGNQPQHF.

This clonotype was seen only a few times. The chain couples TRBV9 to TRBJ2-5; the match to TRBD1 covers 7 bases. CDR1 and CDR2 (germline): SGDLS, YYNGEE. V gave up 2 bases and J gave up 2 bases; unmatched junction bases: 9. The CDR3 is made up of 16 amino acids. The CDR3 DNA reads TGTGCCAGCAGCGTGGGCCCGGGACAGAAACAAGAGACCCAGTACTTC. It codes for CASSVGPGQKQETQYF.